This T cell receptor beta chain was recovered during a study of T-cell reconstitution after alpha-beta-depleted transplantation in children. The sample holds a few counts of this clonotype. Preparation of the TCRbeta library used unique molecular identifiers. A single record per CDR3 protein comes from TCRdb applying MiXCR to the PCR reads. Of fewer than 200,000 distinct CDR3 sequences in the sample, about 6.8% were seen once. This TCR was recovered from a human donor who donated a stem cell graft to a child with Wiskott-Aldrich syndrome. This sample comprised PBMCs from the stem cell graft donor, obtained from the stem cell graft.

The CDR3 DNA is TGTGCCAGCTCACCACGACCCAGGGGTTCGGCCTACGAGCAGTACTTC. Its protein is CASSPRPRGSAYEQYF. The chain recombines TRBV18 with TRBJ2-7, with TRBD1 as a possible D gene (6 bases). Germline CDR1 reads KGHSH; CDR2 reads LQKENI. V was clipped by 1 base and J by 2 bases, with 15 bases between them. There are 16 residues in the CDR3.